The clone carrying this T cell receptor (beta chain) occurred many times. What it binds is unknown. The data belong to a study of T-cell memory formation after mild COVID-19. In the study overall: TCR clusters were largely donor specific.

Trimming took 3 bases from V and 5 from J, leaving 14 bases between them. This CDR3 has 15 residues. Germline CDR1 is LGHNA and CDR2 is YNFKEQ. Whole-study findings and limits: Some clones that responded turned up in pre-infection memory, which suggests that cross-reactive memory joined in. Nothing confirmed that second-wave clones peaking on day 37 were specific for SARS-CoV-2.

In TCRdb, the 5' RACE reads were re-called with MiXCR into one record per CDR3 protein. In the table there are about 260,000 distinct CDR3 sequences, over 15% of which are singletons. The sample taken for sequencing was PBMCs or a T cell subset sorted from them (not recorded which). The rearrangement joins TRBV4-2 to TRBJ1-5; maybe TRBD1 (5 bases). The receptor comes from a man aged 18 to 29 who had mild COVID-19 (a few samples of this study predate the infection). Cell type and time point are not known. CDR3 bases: TGTGCCAGCAGCCACCTGGGGGGGGGAGATCAGCCCCAGCATTTT. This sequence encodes CASSHLGGGDQPQHF.